A selection of T cell receptor beta chains follows, all from one sample in a study of cytomegalovirus exposure and HLA in healthy donors. Profiled with immunoSEQ multiplex PCR; TCRdb holds only in-frame clones, not every one. The sample yields about 190,000 clones, 65% to 75% seen once. Sequencing was carried out using PBMCs. These receptors were collected from a man aged 30 to 39 in good health and CMV-seropositive. Both conserved end residues are part of each CDR3. A D gene is named only where the DNA matches it firmly. Clone size, where shown, is once, few, many, or a class for clones that have expanded.

abundance	v_gene	j_gene	d_gene	CDR3aa	CDR3nt
-	TRBV27	TRBJ1-4	-	CATSGTGHEKLFF	TGTGCCACCTCGGGAACCGGACATGAAAAACTGTTTTTT
-	TRBV4-2	TRBJ1-1	-	CASSQGLAGMNTEAFF	TGTGCCAGCAGCCAAGGTCTCGCAGGGATGAACACTGAAGCTTTCTTT
-	TRBV5-6	TRBJ2-7	-	CASSSGVVQYF	TGTGCCAGCAGCTCGGGGGTGGTGCAGTACTTC
few	TRBV5-1	TRBJ2-3	-	CASSSSGLGTDTQYF	TGCGCCAGCAGCTCGTCCGGACTGGGCACAGATACGCAGTATTTT
-	TRBV4-3	TRBJ1-5	-	CASSQDHGNQPQHF	TGCGCCAGCAGCCAAGACCACGGGAATCAGCCCCAGCATTTT
-	TRBV18	TRBJ2-7	-	CASSPQGTHEQYF	TGTGCCAGCTCGCCCCAGGGTACCCACGAGCAGTACTTC
few	TRBV5-1	TRBJ2-5	-	CASSSLGGRAQETQYF	TGTGCCAGCAGCTCCCTAGGGGGGAGGGCCCAAGAGACCCAGTACTTC
-	TRBV4-2	TRBJ1-5	TRBD1	CASSQVTGGDQPQHF	TGTGCCAGCAGCCAAGTTACAGGGGGCGATCAGCCCCAGCATTTT
-	TRBV5-1	TRBJ1-3	-	CASSIQGAGNTIYF	TGCGCCAGCAGCATACAGGGAGCTGGAAACACCATATATTTT
-	TRBV11-2	TRBJ2-1	TRBD2	CASSPGLAGGASTGREQFF	TGTGCCAGCAGCCCGGGACTAGCGGGAGGGGCCTCAACTGGGCGGGAGCAGTTCTTC
-	TRBV2	TRBJ2-7	TRBD1	CASRRDSSSYEQYF	TGTGCCAGCAGACGGGACAGTAGCTCCTACGAGCAGTACTTC
-	TRBV9	TRBJ2-2	TRBD2	CASSVGGRGELFF	TGTGCCAGCAGCGTAGGCGGGAGAGGGGAGCTGTTTTTT
-	TRBV7-9	TRBJ2-7	-	CASSLLGGGEQYF	TGTGCCAGCAGCTTACTTGGCGGAGGAGAGCAGTACTTC
-	TRBV28	TRBJ1-2	TRBD1	CASSGIYRGLGYTF	TGTGCCAGCAGTGGAATCTACAGGGGTCTTGGCTACACCTTC
few	TRBV13	TRBJ2-3	-	CASSLLAGASTDTQYF	TGTGCCAGCAGCTTATTGGCGGGGGCTAGCACAGATACGCAGTATTTT
-	TRBV27	TRBJ1-6	-	CASSTGTSVLFYNSPPHF	TGTGCCAGCTCAACCGGGACTTCCGTTCTCTTCTATAATTCACCCCCCCACTTT
few	TRBV4-1	TRBJ1-4	-	CASSQVLQGHEKLFF	TGCGCCAGCAGCCAAGTTCTACAGGGTCATGAAAAACTGTTTTTT
-	TRBV6-5	TRBJ2-7	-	CASSFLGEAYEQYF	TGTGCCAGCAGCTTTCTAGGGGAGGCTTACGAGCAGTACTTC
-	TRBV21-1	TRBJ2-7	-	CASSRMTGASPSYEQYF	TGTGCCAGCAGCAGAATGACAGGGGCCTCGCCGTCCTACGAGCAGTACTTC
-	TRBV28	TRBJ1-1	-	CVTTLNTEAFF	TGTGTTACTACATTGAACACTGAAGCTTTCTTT
-	TRBV4-2	TRBJ1-1	-	CASSQADRLDEAFF	TGTGCCAGCAGCCAAGCGGACAGATTAGATGAAGCTTTCTTT
-	TRBV7-9	TRBJ1-5	TRBD1	CASSGTGDYQPQHF	TGTGCCAGCAGCGGAACAGGGGACTATCAGCCCCAGCATTTT
few	TRBV6-5	TRBJ2-2	-	CASKDRSSTGELFF	TGTGCCAGTAAGGACAGATCCTCGACCGGGGAGCTGTTTTTT
once	TRBV25-1	TRBJ2-5	TRBD1	CASSDPTGLETQYF	TGTGCCAGCAGTGATCCGACAGGGTTGGAGACCCAGTACTTC
-	TRBV29-1	TRBJ2-7	TRBD1	CSVYRGAQEGEQYF	TGCAGCGTATACAGGGGCGCCCAAGAAGGAGAGCAGTACTTC
-	TRBV7-2	TRBJ2-7	-	CASSLQGYEQYF	TGTGCCAGCAGCTTACAGGGCTACGAGCAGTACTTC
-	TRBV18	TRBJ1-6	-	CASSPASNSPLHF	TGTGCCAGCTCACCAGCGTCCAATTCACCCCTCCACTTT
-	TRBV18	TRBJ2-5	-	CASSPRGTFQETQYF	TGTGCCAGCTCACCGCGAGGCACCTTCCAAGAGACCCAGTACTTC
-	TRBV7-2	TRBJ2-4	-	CASSPTGFEGNIQYF	TGTGCCAGCAGCCCCACAGGGTTCGAGGGAAACATTCAGTACTTC
few	TRBV5-8	TRBJ1-5	-	CASSNGPGHSNQPQHF	TGTGCCAGCAGCAACGGCCCGGGACATAGCAATCAGCCCCAGCATTTT
-	TRBV5-1	TRBJ1-2	-	CASSLAGVNYGYIF	TGCGCCAGCAGCTTGGCAGGGGTTAACTATGGCTACATCTTC
few	TRBV19	TRBJ1-3	TRBD1	CASSPPGQRVGNTIYF	TGTGCCAGTAGCCCCCCGGGACAGCGGGTGGGAAACACCATATATTTT
-	TRBV2	TRBJ1-2	-	CASTLGGRASYGYTF	TGTGCCAGCACATTGGGGGGTCGAGCGAGCTATGGCTACACCTTC
once	TRBV5-1	TRBJ2-2	TRBD1	CASRLGQGGELFF	TGCGCCAGCAGACTGGGACAGGGCGGGGAGCTGTTTTTT
-	TRBV30	TRBJ2-3	-	CAWSPLRTDTQYF	TGTGCCTGGAGCCCTCTTCGCACAGATACGCAGTATTTT
-	TRBV7-9	TRBJ1-1	TRBD1	CASSANQGGIPERTEAFF	TGTGCCAGCAGCGCAAACCAGGGGGGAATACCGGAACGCACTGAAGCTTTCTTT
-	TRBV7-9	TRBJ2-7	TRBD1	CASSWTGSSYEQYF	TGTGCCAGCAGCTGGACAGGGAGCTCCTACGAGCAGTACTTC
once	TRBV7-9	TRBJ2-7	TRBD2	CASSLGPGGTYEQYF	TGTGCCAGCAGCTTAGGCCCGGGGGGAACCTACGAGCAGTACTTC
-	TRBV5-5	TRBJ2-3	TRBD1	CASTDPEGQGTDTQYF	TGTGCCAGCACTGACCCGGAGGGACAGGGAACAGATACGCAGTATTTT
-	TRBV2	TRBJ2-1	TRBD2	CASNRAGVNEQFF	TGTGCCAGCAATCGAGCGGGAGTCAATGAGCAGTTCTTC
-	TRBV11-2	TRBJ2-7	-	CASSSQGYEQYF	TGTGCCAGCAGCTCGCAGGGCTACGAGCAGTACTTC
-	TRBV7-9	TRBJ1-2	-	CASSGQGLEGYTF	TGTGCCAGCAGCGGTCAGGGGTTAGAAGGCTACACCTTC
-	TRBV7-9	TRBJ2-7	TRBD1	CASSLALGRGSYEQYF	TGTGCCAGCAGCTTAGCGTTAGGCAGGGGGTCCTACGAGCAGTACTTC
-	TRBV7-2	TRBJ2-5	-	CASSLGQEETQYF	TGTGCCAGCAGCTTAGGGCAGGAAGAGACCCAGTACTTC
-	TRBV7-2	TRBJ2-1	TRBD2	CASSLRGVSYNEQFF	TGTGCCAGCAGCCTACGGGGGGTCTCCTACAATGAGCAGTTCTTC
-	TRBV28	TRBJ2-1	TRBD2	CASRSRLAEYSYNEQFF	TGTGCCAGCAGATCTCGACTAGCGGAATACTCCTACAATGAGCAGTTCTTC
-	TRBV7-8	TRBJ2-3	TRBD2	CASSLGSLTSGGATDTQYF	TGTGCCAGCAGTTTAGGTTCCTTAACTAGCGGGGGAGCCACAGATACGCAGTATTTT
few	TRBV28	TRBJ1-2	TRBD1	CASSPGQGFGYTF	TGTGCCAGCAGTCCGGGACAGGGGTTCGGCTACACCTTC
-	TRBV18	TRBJ2-5	-	CASSWTVSQETQYF	TGTGCCAGCTCATGGACTGTCTCCCAAGAGACCCAGTACTTC
-	TRBV7-8	TRBJ1-2	-	CASSVSRGAGYTF	TGTGCCAGCAGCGTATCCAGGGGTGCTGGCTACACCTTC
-	TRBV5-1	TRBJ1-5	-	CASSFGGGEPQHF	TGCGCCAGCAGCTTCGGGGGAGGGGAACCCCAGCATTTT
few	TRBV7-3	TRBJ2-7	TRBD2	CASSLSGGEQYF	TGTGCCAGCAGCTTATCGGGGGGCGAGCAGTACTTC
-	TRBV19	TRBJ1-1	-	CASSPRQNTEAFF	TGTGCCAGTAGTCCCCGACAGAACACTGAAGCTTTCTTT
-	TRBV5-6	TRBJ1-2	-	CASSSTAGSFLNYGYTF	TGTGCCAGCAGCTCGACGGCAGGGTCCTTTCTGAACTATGGCTACACCTTC
-	TRBV28	TRBJ1-2	-	CASSLPTGPNGYTF	TGTGCCAGCAGTTTACCGACAGGACCTAATGGCTACACCTTC
-	TRBV6-1	TRBJ1-1	-	CASSERWQGLTEAFF	TGTGCCAGCAGTGAAAGGTGGCAGGGGTTAACTGAAGCTTTCTTT
-	TRBV6-1	TRBJ1-6	TRBD1	CASSLQGTDSPLHF	TGTGCCAGCAGCCTACAGGGGACAGATTCACCCCTCCACTTT
once	TRBV29-1	TRBJ2-5	TRBD2	CSVDSGGGETQYF	TGCAGCGTTGACAGCGGGGGGGGTGAGACCCAGTACTTC
-	TRBV7-3	TRBJ1-4	-	CASRSAEEGKLFF	TGTGCCAGCAGGTCGGCCGAGGAAGGAAAACTGTTTTTT
few	TRBV28	TRBJ1-5	TRBD1	CASSPTGVVSNQPQHF	TGTGCCAGCAGTCCCACAGGGGTGGTTAGCAATCAGCCCCAGCATTTT